Listed here are 20 T cell receptor beta chains from one sample, sequenced in a study of graft-versus-host responses after intestinal transplantation. The protocol was immunoSEQ multiplex PCR, while the TCRdb copy is restricted to in-frame clones and leaves out a portion. The data contain 13,000 to 15,000 clones, around 94% of them seen just once; the ten biggest clones take up around 0.7%. The sequences come from PBMCs, collected 9 days after transplant. All receptors come from a human patient who received an intestinal transplant, so some T cells may come from the graft donor.

The chain is built from TRBV6-5 and TRBJ2-7; TRBD1 is a possible D gene (7 bases). The CDR3 has 11 residues. Germline CDR1 MNHEY, CDR2 SVGAGI. V lost 3 bases, J lost 11 bases, and 11 bases lay in between. CDR3 in DNA: TGTGCCAGCAGTTATGCAGGGGGGAAGTACTTC. The encoded protein is CASSYAGGKYF.

The chain has TRBV28 and TRBJ2-3; D gene uncertain. V was trimmed by 6 bases and J by 7 bases, leaving 8 bases between them. Germline loops: CDR1 MDHEN, CDR2 SYDVKM. CDR3 length: 11 residues. CDR3 in DNA: TGTGCCAGCAGCTCTCCAAATACGCAGTATTTT. This encodes CASSSPNTQYF.

This clone was seen just once. This chain links TRBV4-1 with TRBJ1-1; D uncertain. Trimming left V 0 bases short and J 1 base short, with 12 bases between. The CDR3 spans 16 residues. CDR1 and CDR2 (germline): MGHRA, YSYEKL. This CDR3 is CASSQDQGRTNTEAFF. CDR3 nucleotide sequence: TGCGCCAGCAGCCAAGATCAAGGTCGGACGAACACTGAAGCTTTCTTT.

V usage is TRBV11-2 and J usage is TRBJ2-1; TRBD2 agrees at 13 bases. Germline CDR1 and CDR2: SGHAT and FQNNGV. The V segment lost 1 base and the J segment 6 bases; nucleotides outside the gene matches: 6. The CDR3 covers 17 residues. CDR3 region: CASSLAPLAGGRNEQFF. The CDR3 nucleotides are TGTGCCAGCAGCTTAGCCCCACTAGCGGGAGGGCGCAATGAGCAGTTCTTC.

The chain carries TRBV28 and TRBJ1-1; a possible D gene is TRBD1 (6 bases). Between the trimmed V and J ends, which lost 3 bases and 2 bases, there was a span of 16 bases. Germline V lookup: CDR1 MDHEN, CDR2 SYDVKM. The CDR3 has 16 amino acids. The DNA for the CDR3 is TGTGCCAGCAGTTTTAGAGTAAGACAGGCCAACACTGAAGCTTTCTTT. This sequence encodes CASSFRVRQANTEAFF. Combining the CDR3 with reference TRBV28 and TRBJ1-1 gives the whole variable domain DVKVTQSSRYLVKRTGEKVFLECVQDMDHENMFWYRQDPGLGLRLIYFSYDVKMKEKGDIPEGYSVSREKKERFSLILESASTNQTSMYLCASSFRVRQANTEAFFGQGTRLTVV.

The chain carries TRBV28 and TRBJ2-7, with TRBD2 as a possible D gene (5 bases). V was trimmed by 6 bases and J by 4 bases, leaving 25 bases between them. This CDR3 spans 17 amino acids. The V gene's germline CDR1 is MDHEN and CDR2 SYDVKM. Written as DNA, the CDR3 is TGTGCCAGCAGCCTCATCTATTGGCCGGGGAAGAGTTACGAGCAGTACTTC. It yields the protein CASSLIYWPGKSYEQYF.

This clone showed up just once. The chain employs TRBV27 and TRBJ1-5, with D hard to call. The CDR3 is 13 amino acids. V lost 5 bases, J lost 5 bases, and 10 bases lay in between. Germline loops: CDR1 MNHEY, CDR2 SMNVEV (reference sequence). This CDR3 is CASSPSAYQPQHF. In nucleotides, the CDR3 is TGTGCCAGCAGTCCCTCAGCGTATCAGCCCCAGCATTTT.

The V gene is TRBV7-6, the J gene TRBJ2-1, with D tentatively TRBD2 (5 bases). CDR3 size: 15 residues. The germline gives CDR1 SGHVS, CDR2 FNYEAQ. The V and J ends lost 1 base and 0 bases respectively, with 7 bases between them. DNA for the CDR3: TGTGCCAGCAGCTTAGAAGCGGTCTCCTACAATGAGCAGTTCTTC. This gives the protein CASSLEAVSYNEQFF. Full variable domain (outside the CDR3, taken from reference TRBV7-6 and TRBJ2-1): GAGVSQSPRYKVTKRGQDVALRCDPISGHVSLYWYRQALGQGPEFLTYFNYEAQQDKSGLPNDRFSAERPEGSISTLTIQRTEQRDSAMYRCASSLEAVSYNEQFFGPGTRLTVL.

The chain links TRBV11-2 to TRBJ2-5; D is ambiguous. The better agreement between TRBJ2-7 and the DNA end casts doubt on the J call. This CDR3 spans 11 amino acids. Germline values: CDR1 SGHAT, CDR2 FQNNGV. The CDR3 is CASSPGYEQYF. The CDR3 region has the DNA TGTGCCAGCAGCCCCGGCTACGAGCAGTACTTC.

The rearrangement links TRBV7-9 to TRBJ2-3, with TRBD2 as a possible D gene (6 bases). CDR3 length: 16 residues. The germline V and J ends were trimmed by 2 bases and 2 bases, with 14 bases remaining between them. In germline, CDR1 is SEHNR, CDR2 FQNEAQ (reference sequence). Here the CDR3 reads CASSLFLGGITDTQYF. CDR3 DNA sequence: TGTGCCAGCAGCTTATTTCTCGGCGGGATCACAGATACGCAGTATTTT.

V is TRBV21-1 and J is TRBJ2-3; the table's D call TRBD2 went unverified against the DNA. TRBV21-1 is a pseudogene segment. This CDR3 is built from 21 residues. CDR3 protein: CASIAGRTRWYALVRLDTQYF. The CDR3 DNA follows: TGTGCCAGCATAGCGGGGCGTACGAGGTGGTATGCGCTCGTGAGATTAGATACGCAGTATTTT.

The chain carries TRBV29-1 and TRBJ1-1, with a tentative D call TRBD1 (6 bases). V was cut by 6 bases and J by 4 bases, with 18 bases left in between. CDR1 SQVTM and CDR2 ANQGSEA come from the germline V gene. CDR3 size: 14 residues. The CDR3 region has the DNA TGCAGCGTGAGGGGGGGGAGGGGAGGCACTGAAGCTTTCTTT. The encoded protein is CSVRGGRGGTEAFF.

The chain links TRBV28 to TRBJ2-7, with 10 bases lining up with TRBD2. J gave up 3 bases and V 10 bases, and 6 bases lay outside the gene matches. CDR1 and CDR2 (germline): MDHEN, SYDVKM. The CDR3 covers 13 residues. For the CDR3, the DNA is TGTGCCACCGATAGCGGGAGGATCTACGAGCAGTACTTC. Translating it yields CATDSGRIYEQYF.

The chain couples TRBV4-1 to TRBJ1-5; the match to TRBD1 covers 7 bases. CDR1 and CDR2 from the germline V gene are MGHRA and YSYEKL. After removal of 2 bases from V and 5 bases from J, the junction contained 6 bases not matched to a gene. The CDR3 runs to 15 residues. The CDR3 sequence is CASSQNYRGDQPQHF. CDR3 in DNA: TGCGCCAGCAGCCAAAATTACAGGGGCGATCAGCCCCAGCATTTT.

The genes are TRBV9 and TRBJ2-7; D is tentatively TRBD1 or TRBD2 (5 bases each). The length of the CDR3 is 15 residues. Trimming removed 0 bases at V and 0 bases at J, with 10 bases between. The germline gives CDR1 SGDLS, CDR2 YYNGEE. CDR3 DNA: TGTGCCAGCAGCGTAGGTGGGGGATACTCCTACGAGCAGTACTTC. This encodes CASSVGGGYSYEQYF.

The chain joins TRBV9 to TRBJ2-7, with 9 nucleotides matching TRBD1. V dropped 4 bases and J dropped 3; count of bases not matched to a gene: 8. The CDR3 runs 15 residues. Germline V gene sequence: CDR1 SGDLS, CDR2 YYNGEE. This CDR3 is CASSPSTGGGYEQYF. The CDR3 DNA reads TGTGCCAGCAGCCCGTCGACAGGGGGAGGCTACGAGCAGTACTTC.

The V and J genes are TRBV6-5 and TRBJ2-5; possibly TRBD1 or TRBD2 for D (6 bases each). From germline, CDR1 is MNHEY and CDR2 SVGAGI. Trimming took 6 bases from V and 0 from J, leaving 14 bases between them. This CDR3 is 15 amino acids long. CDR3: CASSHGGGYQETQYF. The CDR3 DNA follows: TGTGCCAGCAGCCACGGGGGCGGTTACCAAGAGACCCAGTACTTC.

The gene calls are TRBV19 and TRBJ2-1; TRBD2 might be the D (6 bases). Germline V lookup: CDR1 LNHDA, CDR2 SQIVND (reference sequence). V shed 2 bases and J shed 9 bases, with 11 bases lying between them. There are 13 residues in the CDR3. The CDR3 nucleotides read TGTGCCAGTAGTATAAGCGGGTTCACTGAGCAGTTCTTC. It codes for CASSISGFTEQFF.

The chain carries TRBV10-1 and TRBJ2-1; 9 bases are shared with TRBD2. V trimming: 4 bases; J trimming: 9 bases; junction bases outside the gene matches: 1. Germline-derived CDR1 and CDR2 are WNHNN and SYGVQD (reference sequence). CDR3 length: 12 residues. CDR3 sequence reads: CASSGTSVEQFF. CDR3 DNA sequence: TGCGCCAGCAGTGGGACTAGCGTTGAGCAGTTCTTC.

This chain joins TRBV11-2 and TRBJ2-7, with D perhaps matching TRBD2 (6 bases). Germline V gives CDR1 SGHAT, CDR2 FQNNGV. V shed 1 base and J shed 0 bases, with 7 bases lying between them. This CDR3 is 14 amino acids long. The chain's CDR3 is CASSLVSGSYEQYF. The DNA of the CDR3 is TGTGCCAGCAGCTTAGTTAGCGGCTCCTACGAGCAGTACTTC.